This T cell receptor (beta chain) is drawn from a study of identical twins. A universal primer site came from template switching; cDNA carried unique molecular identifiers. MiXCR was run by TCRdb on the 5' RACE reads, yielding one entry per CDR3 protein. The table shows about 570,000 distinct CDR3 sequences, with approximately 10% occurring only once. The V and J ends lost 6 bases and 2 bases respectively, with 14 bases between them. The CDR3 sequence is 14 residues long. Germline V gives CDR1 MNHNS, CDR2 SASEGT. The data were also submitted as part of a second study, on yellow fever vaccine responses in identical twins.

This sequence originates from a woman under 30 in good health. The chain carries TRBV6-1 and TRBJ2-7; the D gene is possibly TRBD2 (6 bases). The specimen sequenced was PBMCs. CDR3 DNA: TGTGCCAGCAGACGGGACTCGACAACCTACGAGCAGTACTTC. Residues: CASRRDSTTYEQYF.